Described below is a single T cell receptor (beta chain) sequence and its context. This entry is derived from a study of OX40 agonist ivuxolimab in advanced cancers. Overall study context: Prior therapy, whether anti-PD-1, anti-PD-L1 or anti-CTLA-4, was allowed, and 35% to 40% had some.

Patients were excluded for autoimmune disease history or systemic immunosuppression. Sequencing was performed with immunoSEQ multiplex PCR; in TCRdb, only in-frame clones are kept and a portion is missing. The data hold tens of thousands of clones, with around 84% observed a single time. The specimen comprised CD4+ or CD8+ T cells sorted from blood, sampled in a trial of the OX40 agonist ivuxolimab. This clonotype originated in an adult with an advanced solid tumor such as melanoma, head and neck, liver or kidney cancer.

DNA for the CDR3: TGTGCCAGCAGCGTAGCAATTAGCGGGGGGGCCGATGAGCAGTTCTTC. Residues: CASSVAISGGADEQFF. This rearrangement joins TRBV9 to TRBJ2-1, with 11 bases fitting TRBD2. J lost 8 bases, V lost 0 bases, and 7 bases had no gene match. The CDR3 is made up of 16 amino acids. Germline CDR1 and CDR2: SGDLS and YYNGEE.